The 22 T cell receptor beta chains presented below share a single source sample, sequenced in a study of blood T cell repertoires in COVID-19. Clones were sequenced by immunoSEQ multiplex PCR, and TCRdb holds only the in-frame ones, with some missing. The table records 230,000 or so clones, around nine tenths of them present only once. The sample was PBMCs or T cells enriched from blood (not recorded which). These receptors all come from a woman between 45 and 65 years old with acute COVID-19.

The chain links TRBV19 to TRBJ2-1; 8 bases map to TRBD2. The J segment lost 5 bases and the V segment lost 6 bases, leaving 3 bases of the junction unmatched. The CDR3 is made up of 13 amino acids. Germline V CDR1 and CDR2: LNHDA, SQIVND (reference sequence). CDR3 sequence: CASSGGVNNEQFF. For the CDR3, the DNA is TGTGCCAGTAGCGGGGGGGTAAACAATGAGCAGTTCTTC.

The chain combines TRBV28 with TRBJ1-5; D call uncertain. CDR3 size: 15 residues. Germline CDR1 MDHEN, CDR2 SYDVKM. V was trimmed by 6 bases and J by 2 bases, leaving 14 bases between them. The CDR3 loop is CASSPAGPGNQPQHF. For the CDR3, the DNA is TGTGCCAGCAGCCCAGCGGGTCCAGGCAATCAGCCCCAGCATTTT.

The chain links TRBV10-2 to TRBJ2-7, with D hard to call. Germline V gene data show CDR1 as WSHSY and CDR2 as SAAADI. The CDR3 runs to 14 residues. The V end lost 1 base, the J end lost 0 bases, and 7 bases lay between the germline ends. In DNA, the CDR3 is TGCGCCAGCAGTGAGTGGCTCTCCTCCTACGAGCAGTACTTC. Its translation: CASSEWLSSYEQYF.

CDR3 in amino acids: CASSLAGTGGFDEQFF. The CDR3 region has the DNA TGTGCCAGCAGCTTAGCCGGGACAGGGGGGTTTGATGAGCAGTTCTTC. V is TRBV7-2 and J is TRBJ2-1, with 11 bases matching TRBD1. Germline CDR1 and CDR2: SGHTA and FQGNSA. With V trimmed by 0 bases and J by 8 bases, 6 bases remained unmatched. The CDR3 contains 16 residues.

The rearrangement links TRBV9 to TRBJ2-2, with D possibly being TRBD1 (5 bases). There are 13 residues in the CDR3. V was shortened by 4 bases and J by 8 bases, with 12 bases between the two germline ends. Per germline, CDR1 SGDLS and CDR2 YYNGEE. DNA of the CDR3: TGTGCCAGCAGCCTCAGGGATATAGGGGAGCTGTTTTTT. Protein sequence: CASSLRDIGELFF.

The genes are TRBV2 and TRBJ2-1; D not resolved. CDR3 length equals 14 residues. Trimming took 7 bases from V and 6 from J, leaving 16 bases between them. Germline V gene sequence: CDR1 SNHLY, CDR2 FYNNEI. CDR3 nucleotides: TGTGCCAGCATCCCGCGTCCCCTACTCAATGAGCAGTTCTTC. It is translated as CASIPRPLLNEQFF. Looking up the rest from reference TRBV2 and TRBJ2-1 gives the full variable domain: EPEVTQTPSHQVTQMGQEVILRCVPISNHLYFYWYRQILGQKVEFLVSFYNNEISEKSEIFDDQFSVERPDGSNFTLKIRSTKLEDSAMYFCASIPRPLLNEQFFGPGTRLTVL.

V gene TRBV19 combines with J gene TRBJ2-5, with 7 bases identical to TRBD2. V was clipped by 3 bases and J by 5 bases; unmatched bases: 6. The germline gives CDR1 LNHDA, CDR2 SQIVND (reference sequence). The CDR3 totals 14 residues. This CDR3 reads CASSIQRDGETQYF. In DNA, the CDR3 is TGTGCCAGTAGTATCCAGCGGGATGGGGAGACCCAGTACTTC.

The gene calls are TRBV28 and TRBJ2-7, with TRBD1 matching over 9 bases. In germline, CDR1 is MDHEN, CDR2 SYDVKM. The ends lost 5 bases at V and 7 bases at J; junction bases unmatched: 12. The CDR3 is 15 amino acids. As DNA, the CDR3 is TGTGCCAGCAGTGCCCGCGGGACAGGGTCCCGAGAGCAGTACTTC. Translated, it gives CASSARGTGSREQYF.

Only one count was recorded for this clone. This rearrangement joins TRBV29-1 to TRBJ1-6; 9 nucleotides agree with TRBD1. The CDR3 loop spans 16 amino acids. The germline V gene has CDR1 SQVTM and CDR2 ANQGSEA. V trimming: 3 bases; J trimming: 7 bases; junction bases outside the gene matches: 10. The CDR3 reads CSVEAPGQGKNSPLHF. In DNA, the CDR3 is TGCAGCGTTGAGGCCCCGGGACAGGGAAAAAATTCACCCCTCCACTTT. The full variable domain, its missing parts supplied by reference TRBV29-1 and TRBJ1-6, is SAVISQKPSRDICQRGTSLTIQCQVDSQVTMMFWYRQQPGQSLTLIATANQGSEATYESGFVIDKFPISRPNLTFSTLTVSNMSPEDSSIYLCSVEAPGQGKNSPLHFGNGTRLTVT.

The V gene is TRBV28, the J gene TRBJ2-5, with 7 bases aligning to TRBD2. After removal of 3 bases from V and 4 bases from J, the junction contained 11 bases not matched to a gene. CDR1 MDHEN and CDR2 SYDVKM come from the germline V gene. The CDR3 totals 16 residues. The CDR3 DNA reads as TGTGCCAGCAGTTTCCCCGGACACCCGGGAGGAGAGACCCAGTACTTC. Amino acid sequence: CASSFPGHPGGETQYF.

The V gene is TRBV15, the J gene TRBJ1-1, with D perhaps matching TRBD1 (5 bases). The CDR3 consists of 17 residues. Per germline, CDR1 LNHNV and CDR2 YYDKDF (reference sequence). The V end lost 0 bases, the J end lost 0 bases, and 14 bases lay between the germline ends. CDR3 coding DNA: TGTGCCACCAGCAGAGATTTTCAGTTGGGGCTGAACACTGAAGCTTTCTTT. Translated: CATSRDFQLGLNTEAFF.

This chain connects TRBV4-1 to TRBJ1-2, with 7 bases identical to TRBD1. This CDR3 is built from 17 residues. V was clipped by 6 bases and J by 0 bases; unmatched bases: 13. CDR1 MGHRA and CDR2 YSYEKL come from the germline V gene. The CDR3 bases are TGCGCCAGCAGAATCCCAGGGAGACAGGGAGCTAACTATGGCTACACCTTC. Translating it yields CASRIPGRQGANYGYTF.

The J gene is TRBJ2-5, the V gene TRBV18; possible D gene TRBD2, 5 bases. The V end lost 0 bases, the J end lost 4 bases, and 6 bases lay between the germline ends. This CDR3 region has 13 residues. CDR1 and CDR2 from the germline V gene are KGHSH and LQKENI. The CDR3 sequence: CASSPPGRETQYF. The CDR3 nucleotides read TGTGCCAGCTCACCACCGGGGAGAGAGACCCAGTACTTC.

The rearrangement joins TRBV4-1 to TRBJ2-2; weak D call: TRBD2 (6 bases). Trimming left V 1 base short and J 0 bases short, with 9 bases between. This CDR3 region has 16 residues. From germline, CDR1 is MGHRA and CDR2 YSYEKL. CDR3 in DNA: TGCGCCAGCAGCCAAGTGGTAGCGGCGAACACCGGGGAGCTGTTTTTT. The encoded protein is CASSQVVAANTGELFF.

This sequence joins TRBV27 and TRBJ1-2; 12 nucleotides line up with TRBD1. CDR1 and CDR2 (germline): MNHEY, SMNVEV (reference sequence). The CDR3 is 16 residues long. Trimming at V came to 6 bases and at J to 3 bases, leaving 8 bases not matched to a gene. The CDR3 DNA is TGTGCCAGCAGGTCCCGGGACAGGGGGCTCTACTATGGCTACACCTTC. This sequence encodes CASRSRDRGLYYGYTF.

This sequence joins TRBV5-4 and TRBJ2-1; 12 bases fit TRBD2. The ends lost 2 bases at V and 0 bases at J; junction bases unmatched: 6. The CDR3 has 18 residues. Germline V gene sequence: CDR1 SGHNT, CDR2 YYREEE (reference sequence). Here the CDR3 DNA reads TGTGCCAGCAGCTTTCGGACTAGCGGGACGAGCTCCTACAATGAGCAGTTCTTC. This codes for CASSFRTSGTSSYNEQFF.

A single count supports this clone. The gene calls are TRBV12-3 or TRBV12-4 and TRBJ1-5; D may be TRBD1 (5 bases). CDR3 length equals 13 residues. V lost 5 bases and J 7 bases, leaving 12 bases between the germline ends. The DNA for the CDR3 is TGTGCCAGCAGTGACCAGGGAAGGCAGCCCCAGCATTTT. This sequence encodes CASSDQGRQPQHF.

CDR3 bases: TGTGCCAGCAGCTTAGCTACAGGTCCCTACAATGAGCAGTTCTTC. It yields the protein CASSLATGPYNEQFF. The V call is TRBV11-2, the J call TRBJ2-1; possible D gene TRBD1, 5 bases. This CDR3 spans 15 amino acids. Germline V gene lookup returns CDR1 SGHAT and CDR2 FQNNGV. Trimming pared 1 base from V and 2 bases from J, leaving 9 bases between.

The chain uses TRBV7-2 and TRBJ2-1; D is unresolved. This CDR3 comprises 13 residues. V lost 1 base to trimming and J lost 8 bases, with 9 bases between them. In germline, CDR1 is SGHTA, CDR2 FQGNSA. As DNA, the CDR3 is TGTGCCAGCAGCTTAGTCTCTCGGGATGAGCAGTTCTTC. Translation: CASSLVSRDEQFF.

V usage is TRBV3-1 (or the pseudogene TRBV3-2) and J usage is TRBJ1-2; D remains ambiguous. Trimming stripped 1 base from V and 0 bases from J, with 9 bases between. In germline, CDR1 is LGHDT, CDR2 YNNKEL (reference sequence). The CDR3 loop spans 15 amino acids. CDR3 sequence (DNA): TGTGCCAGCAGCCAAGGGACGGGATCTAACTATGGCTACACCTTC. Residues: CASSQGTGSNYGYTF.

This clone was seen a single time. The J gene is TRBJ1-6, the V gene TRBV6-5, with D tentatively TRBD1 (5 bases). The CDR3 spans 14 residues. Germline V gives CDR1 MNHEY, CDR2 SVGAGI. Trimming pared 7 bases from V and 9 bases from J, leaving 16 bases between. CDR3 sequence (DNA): TGTGCCAGCATTTTTACCAGGGATTTTTCACCCCTCCACTTT. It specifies CASIFTRDFSPLHF.

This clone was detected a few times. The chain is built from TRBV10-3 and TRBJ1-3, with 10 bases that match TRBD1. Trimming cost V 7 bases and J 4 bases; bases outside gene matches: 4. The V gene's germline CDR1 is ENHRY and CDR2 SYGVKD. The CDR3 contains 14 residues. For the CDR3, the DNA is TGTGCCATCAAGGGGACAGGGGAGGGAAACACCATATATTTT. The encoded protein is CAIKGTGEGNTIYF.